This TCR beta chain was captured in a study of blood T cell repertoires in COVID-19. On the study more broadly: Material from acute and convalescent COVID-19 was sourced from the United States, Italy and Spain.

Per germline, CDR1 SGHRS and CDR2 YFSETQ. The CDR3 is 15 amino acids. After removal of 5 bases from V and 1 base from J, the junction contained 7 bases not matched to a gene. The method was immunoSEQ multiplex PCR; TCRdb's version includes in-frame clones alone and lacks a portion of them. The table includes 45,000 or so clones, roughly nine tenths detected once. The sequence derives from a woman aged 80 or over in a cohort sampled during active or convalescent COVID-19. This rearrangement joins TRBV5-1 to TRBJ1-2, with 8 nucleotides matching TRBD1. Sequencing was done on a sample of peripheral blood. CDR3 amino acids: CASRRDRRDNYGYTF. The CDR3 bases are TGCGCCAGCAGGCGGGACAGGCGAGATAACTATGGCTACACCTTC.